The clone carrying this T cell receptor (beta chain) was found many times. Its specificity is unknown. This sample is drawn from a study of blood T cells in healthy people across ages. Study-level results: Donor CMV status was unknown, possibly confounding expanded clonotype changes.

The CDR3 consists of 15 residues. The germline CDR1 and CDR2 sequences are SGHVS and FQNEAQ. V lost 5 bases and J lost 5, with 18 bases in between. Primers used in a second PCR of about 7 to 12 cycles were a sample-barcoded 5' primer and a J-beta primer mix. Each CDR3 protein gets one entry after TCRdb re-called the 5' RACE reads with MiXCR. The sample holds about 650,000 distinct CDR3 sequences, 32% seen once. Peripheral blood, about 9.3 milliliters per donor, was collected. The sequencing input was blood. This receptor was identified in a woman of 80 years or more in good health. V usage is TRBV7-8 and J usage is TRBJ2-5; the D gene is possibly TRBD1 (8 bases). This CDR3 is CASSDTGGGVETQYF. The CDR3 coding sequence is TGTGCCAGCAGCGATACAGGGGGGGGGGTGGAGACCCAGTACTTC.